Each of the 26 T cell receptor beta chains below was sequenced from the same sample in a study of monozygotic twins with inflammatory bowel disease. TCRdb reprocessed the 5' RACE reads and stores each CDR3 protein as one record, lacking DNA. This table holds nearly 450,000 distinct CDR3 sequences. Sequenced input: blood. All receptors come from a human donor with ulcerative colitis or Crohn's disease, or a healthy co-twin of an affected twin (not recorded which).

The CDR3 protein is CASSEPGLAGVEQFF. V and J are TRBV25-1 and TRBJ2-1; TCRdb's D gene call, TRBD2, goes unchecked for lack of DNA. The CDR3 contains 15 residues. Looked up from germline, CDR1 is MGHDK and CDR2 is SYGVNS.

CDR3 protein: CASSRGNNEQFF. This chain uses TRBV6-2 or TRBV6-3 with TRBJ2-1; TCRdb indicates TRBD2, and absent DNA this call remains unverified. The germline V gene encodes CDR1 MNHEY and CDR2 SVGEGT. The CDR3 consists of 12 residues.

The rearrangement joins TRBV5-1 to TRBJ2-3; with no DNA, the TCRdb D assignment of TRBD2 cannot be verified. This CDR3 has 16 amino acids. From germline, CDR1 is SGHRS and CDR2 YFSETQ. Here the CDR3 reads CASSPTALQGTDTQYF. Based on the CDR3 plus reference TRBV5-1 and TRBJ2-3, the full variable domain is KAGVTQTPRYLIKTRGQQVTLSCSPISGHRSVSWYQQTPGQGLQFLFEYFSETQRNKGNFPGRFSGRQFSNSRSEMNVSTLELGDSALYLCASSPTALQGTDTQYFGPGTRLTVL.

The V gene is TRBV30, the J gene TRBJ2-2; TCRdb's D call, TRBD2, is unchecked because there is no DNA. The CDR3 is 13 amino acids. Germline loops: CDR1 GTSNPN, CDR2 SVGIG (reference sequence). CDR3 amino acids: CAWSSPPTGELFF.

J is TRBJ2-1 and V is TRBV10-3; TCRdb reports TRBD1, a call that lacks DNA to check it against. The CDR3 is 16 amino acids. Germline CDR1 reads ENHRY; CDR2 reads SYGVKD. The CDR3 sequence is CAISGGVVTGWNEQFF.

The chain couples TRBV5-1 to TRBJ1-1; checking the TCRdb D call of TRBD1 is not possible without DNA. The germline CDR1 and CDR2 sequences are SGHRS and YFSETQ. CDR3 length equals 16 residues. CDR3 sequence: CASSLAFEREGAPAFF.

The CDR3 sequence is CASSTGWTARNEQFF. The chain links TRBV3-1 to TRBJ2-1; absent DNA, TCRdb's TRBD2 call cannot be checked. Germline CDR1 and CDR2: LGHDT and YNNKEL (reference sequence). This CDR3 has 15 amino acids.

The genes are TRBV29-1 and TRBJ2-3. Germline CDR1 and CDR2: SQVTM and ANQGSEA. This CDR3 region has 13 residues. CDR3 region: CSVRGLAADTQYF.

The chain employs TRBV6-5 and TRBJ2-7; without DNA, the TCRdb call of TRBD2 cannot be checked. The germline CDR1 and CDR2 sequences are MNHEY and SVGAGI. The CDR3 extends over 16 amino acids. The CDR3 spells CASSYSPSGGLDEQYF.

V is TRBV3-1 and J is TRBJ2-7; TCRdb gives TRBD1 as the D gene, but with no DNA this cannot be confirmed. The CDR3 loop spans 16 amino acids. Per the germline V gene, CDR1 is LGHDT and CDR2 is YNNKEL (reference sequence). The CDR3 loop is CASSQWGSSVFYEQYF.

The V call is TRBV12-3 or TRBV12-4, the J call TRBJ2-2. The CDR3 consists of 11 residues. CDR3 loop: CASSLRGELFF.

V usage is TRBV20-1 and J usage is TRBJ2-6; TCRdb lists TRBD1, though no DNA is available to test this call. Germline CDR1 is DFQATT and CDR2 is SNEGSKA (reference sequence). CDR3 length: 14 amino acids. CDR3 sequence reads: CSAPQGRGANVLTF.

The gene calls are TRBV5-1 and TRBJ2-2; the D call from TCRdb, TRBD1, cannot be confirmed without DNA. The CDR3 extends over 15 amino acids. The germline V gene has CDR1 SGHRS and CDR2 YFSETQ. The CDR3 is CASSSGQPGTGELFF.

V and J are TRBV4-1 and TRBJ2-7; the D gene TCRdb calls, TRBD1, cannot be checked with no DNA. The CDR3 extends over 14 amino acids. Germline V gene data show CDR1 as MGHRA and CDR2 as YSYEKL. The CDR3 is CASSDRVIGHEQYF.

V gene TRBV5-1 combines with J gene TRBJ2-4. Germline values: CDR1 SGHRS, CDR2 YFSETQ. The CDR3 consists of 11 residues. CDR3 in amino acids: CASSTKGIQYF.

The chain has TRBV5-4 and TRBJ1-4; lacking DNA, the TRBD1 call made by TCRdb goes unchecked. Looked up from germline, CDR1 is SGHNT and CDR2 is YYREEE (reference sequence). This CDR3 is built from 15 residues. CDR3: CASSPGAAAREKLFF.

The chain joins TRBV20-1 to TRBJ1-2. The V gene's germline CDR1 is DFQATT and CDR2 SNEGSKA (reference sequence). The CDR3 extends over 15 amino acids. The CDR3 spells CSANDPVNFDYGYTF.

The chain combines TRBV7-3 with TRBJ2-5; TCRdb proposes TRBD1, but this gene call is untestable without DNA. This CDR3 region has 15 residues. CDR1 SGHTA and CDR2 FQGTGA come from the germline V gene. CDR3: CASSTRQGPYETQYF.

CDR3 sequence reads: CSVDLAQITDTQYF. The chain joins TRBV29-1 to TRBJ2-3; lacking DNA, the TRBD1 call made by TCRdb goes unchecked. The CDR3 runs to 14 residues. CDR1 and CDR2 from the germline V gene are SQVTM and ANQGSEA.

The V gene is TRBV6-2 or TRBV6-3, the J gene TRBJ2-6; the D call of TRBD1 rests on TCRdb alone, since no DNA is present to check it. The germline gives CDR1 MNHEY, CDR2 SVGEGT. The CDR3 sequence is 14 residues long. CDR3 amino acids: CASSYAGSANVLTF.

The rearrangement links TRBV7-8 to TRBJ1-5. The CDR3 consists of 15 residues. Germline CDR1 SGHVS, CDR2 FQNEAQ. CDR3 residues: CASSSTYIVGQPQHF.

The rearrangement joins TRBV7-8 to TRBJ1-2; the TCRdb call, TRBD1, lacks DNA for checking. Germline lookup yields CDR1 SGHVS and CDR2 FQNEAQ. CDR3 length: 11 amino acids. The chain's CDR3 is CASRDIRGYTF.

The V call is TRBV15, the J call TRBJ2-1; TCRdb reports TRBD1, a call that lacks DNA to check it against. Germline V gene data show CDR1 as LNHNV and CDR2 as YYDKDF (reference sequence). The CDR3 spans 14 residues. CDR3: CATSRDRVWNEQFF. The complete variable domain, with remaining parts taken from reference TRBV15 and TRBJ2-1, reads DAMVIQNPRYQVTQFGKPVTLSCSQTLNHNVMYWYQQKSSQAPKLLFHYYDKDFNNEADTPDNFQSRRPNTSFCFLDIRSPGLGDTAMYLCATSRDRVWNEQFFGPGTRLTVL.

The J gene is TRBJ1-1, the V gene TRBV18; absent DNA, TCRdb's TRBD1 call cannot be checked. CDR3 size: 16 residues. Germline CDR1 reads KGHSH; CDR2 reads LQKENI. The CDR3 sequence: CASSPPGAIMNTEAFF.

This CDR3 reads CASSFYRRSSGANVLTF. V usage is TRBV7-9 and J usage is TRBJ2-6. CDR3 length: 17 residues. Germline assignment: CDR1 SEHNR and CDR2 FQNEAQ (reference sequence).

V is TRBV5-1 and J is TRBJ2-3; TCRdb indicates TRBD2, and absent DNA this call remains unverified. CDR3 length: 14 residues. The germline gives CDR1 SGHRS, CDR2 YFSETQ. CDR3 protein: CASRGTSGSDTQYF.